The rows below give T cell receptor beta chains drawn from one sample of a study of CD8 T cells in Susac syndrome. Each CDR3 protein is one row after TCRdb ran MiXCR on the immunoSEQ multiplex PCR reads. The sample carries about 250,000 distinct CDR3 sequences, 90% to 95% recorded once. Sequencing was done on a sample of CD4+ T cells from PBMCs. The source is a human donor with multiple sclerosis. Each CDR3 is given without its conserved first and last residue.

>TRBJ1-1|TRBV18
ASSPTPQDGTGAF
>TRBJ1-5|TRBV5-6
ASSSRGNYQPQH
>TRBJ2-1|TRBV5-1
ASTIGARNEQF
>TRBJ2-5|TRBV6-1
ASSEQLSFFETQY
>TRBJ1-2|TRBV19
ASSRGIGRIFGYT
>TRBJ1-6|TRBV12-3/TRBV12-4
ASSLLGDTPLH
>TRBJ2-5|TRBV20-1
SAVVGVETQY
>TRBJ1-5|TRBV6-1
ASRSPGTGTDSNQPQH
>TRBJ1-3|TRBV9
ASSVPTPGNTIY
>TRBJ1-1|TRBV6-1
ASSNRGRNTEAF
>TRBJ1-1|TRBV5-1
ASSLAIGTNTEAF
>TRBJ2-3|TRBV2
ASSERLASTDTQY
>TRBJ2-3|TRBV27
ASSLLSTDTQY
>TRBJ1-1|TRBV4-1
ASSPRQGRTEAF
>TRBJ2-3|TRBV9
ASSPSGRSTDTQY
>TRBJ1-5|TRBV5-8
ASSFGTGSYSNQPQH
>TRBJ2-3|TRBV6-1
ASQQGADTQY
>TRBJ2-3|TRBV6-5
ASSYQDRGTDTQY
>TRBJ1-3|TRBV29-1
SVLDRNTIY
>TRBJ2-1|TRBV7-9
ASSLPSARANEQF
>TRBJ2-3|TRBV29-1
SVDQAGVGPDTQY
>TRBJ2-1|TRBV6-2/TRBV6-3
ASSYRVHEQF
>TRBJ1-2|TRBV5-4
ASSLVGGAGYT
>TRBJ2-1|TRBV29-1
SVEEVYNEQF
>TRBJ2-1|TRBV15
ATSRDRLARDEQF